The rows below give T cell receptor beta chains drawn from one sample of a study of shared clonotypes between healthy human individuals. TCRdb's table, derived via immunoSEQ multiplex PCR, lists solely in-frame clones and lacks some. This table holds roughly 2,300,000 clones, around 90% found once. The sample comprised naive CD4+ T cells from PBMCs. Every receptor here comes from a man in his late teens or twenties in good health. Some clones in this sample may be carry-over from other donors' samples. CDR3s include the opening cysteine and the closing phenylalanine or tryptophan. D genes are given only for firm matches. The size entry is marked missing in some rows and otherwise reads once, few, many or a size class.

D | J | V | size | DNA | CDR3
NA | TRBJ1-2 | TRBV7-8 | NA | TGTGCCAGCAGCTTACGGCCGGGCTATGGCTACACCTTC | CASSLRPGYGYTF
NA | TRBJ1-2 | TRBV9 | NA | TGTACCAGCAGCGTCCAACAGGGTAGGGGCTACACCTTC | CTSSVQQGRGYTF
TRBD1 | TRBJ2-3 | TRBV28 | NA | TGTGCCAGCAGTCCCTGGGACAGGGGGCATCAAGATACGCAGTATTTT | CASSPWDRGHQDTQYF
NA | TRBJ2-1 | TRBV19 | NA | TGTGCCACCCGACCCGGGAGTTGGTACAATGAGCAGTTCTTC | CATRPGSWYNEQFF
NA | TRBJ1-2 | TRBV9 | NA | TGTGCCAGCAGCGATCGGGGGGCAGGGGACGACTACACCTTC | CASSDRGAGDDYTF
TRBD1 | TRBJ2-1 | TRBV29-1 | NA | TGCAGCGGGGCCGGGACAGGGGGTTCCCAGACCCCCTACAATGAGCAGTTCTTC | CSGAGTGGSQTPYNEQFF
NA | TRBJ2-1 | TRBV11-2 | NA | TGTGCCAGCAGCCCCAGGCGGGACATAGCCTACAATGAGCAGTTCTTC | CASSPRRDIAYNEQFF
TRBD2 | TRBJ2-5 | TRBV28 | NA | TGTGCCAGCAGTTCGGGGGGGGATCAAGAGACCCAGTACTTC | CASSSGGDQETQYF
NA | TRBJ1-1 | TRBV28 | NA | TGTGCCAGCAGTTTAAGGAGGGGCACTGAAGCTTTCTTT | CASSLRRGTEAFF
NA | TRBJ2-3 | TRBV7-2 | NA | TGTGCCAGCAGCCCGGGGACAACCACTCTCCTGTATTTT | CASSPGTTTLLYF
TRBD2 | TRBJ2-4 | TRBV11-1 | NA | TGTGCCAGCAGCTTTAGCGGGAGAGCTCAGTACTTC | CASSFSGRAQYF
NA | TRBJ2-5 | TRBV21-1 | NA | TGTGCCAGCAGCAAAGAAGAGACCCAGTACTTC | CASSKEETQYF
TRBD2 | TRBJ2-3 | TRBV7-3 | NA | TGTGCCAGCAGCGGAACACCGGGACTAGCGGGAGCGGGAACAGATACGCAGTATTTT | CASSGTPGLAGAGTDTQYF
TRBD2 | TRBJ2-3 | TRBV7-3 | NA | TGTGCCAGCAGCTTAAAAGCGGGAGAGGGGGATACGCAGTATTTT | CASSLKAGEGDTQYF
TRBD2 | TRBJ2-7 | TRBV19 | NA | TGTGCCAGTAGTAAATCTGCGGGAGGCTCCTACGAGCAGTACTTC | CASSKSAGGSYEQYF
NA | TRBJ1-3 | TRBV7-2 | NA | TGTGCCAGCAGCATAAACAGGGTCCCCGGAAACACCATATATTTT | CASSINRVPGNTIYF
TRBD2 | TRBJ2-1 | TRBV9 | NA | TGTGCCAGCAGCGTCCTAGCGGATAGCTCCTACAATGAGCAGTTCTTC | CASSVLADSSYNEQFF
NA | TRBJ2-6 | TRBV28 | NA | TGTGCCAGCAGAGGTGGGTTGACTGGGGCCAACGTCCTGACTTTC | CASRGGLTGANVLTF
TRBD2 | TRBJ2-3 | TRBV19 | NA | TGTGCCAGCCAGCCCCGACTAGCGCGAAACACAGATACGCAGTATTTT | CASQPRLARNTDTQYF
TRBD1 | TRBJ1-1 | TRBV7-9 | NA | TGTGCCAGCAGCAAGGGACAGGTGGAGGGCACTGAAGCTTTCTTT | CASSKGQVEGTEAFF
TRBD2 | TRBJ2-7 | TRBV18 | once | TGTGCCAGCTCATCACTAGCGGGGGGTTACGAGCAGTACTTC | CASSSLAGGYEQYF
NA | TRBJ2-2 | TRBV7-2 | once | TGTGCCAGCAGCTTAGTATTAGGGAACACCGGGGAGCTGTTTTTT | CASSLVLGNTGELFF
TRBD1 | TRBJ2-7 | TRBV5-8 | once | TGTGCCAGCAGCTTGGGTGGGACAGGGATTTACGAGCAGTACTTC | CASSLGGTGIYEQYF
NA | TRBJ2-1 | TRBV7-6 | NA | TGTGCCAGCAGCATTGTTGGGGGCTTGCTGTTCTTC | CASSIVGGLLFF
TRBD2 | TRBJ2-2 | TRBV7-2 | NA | TGTGCCAGCAGCTTAACTGGGACTATCCCCACCGGGGAGCTGTTTTTT | CASSLTGTIPTGELFF
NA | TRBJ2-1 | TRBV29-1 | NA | TGCAGCGTTGAAGCTGTCGAGCCAGGGACTGAGCAGTTCTTC | CSVEAVEPGTEQFF
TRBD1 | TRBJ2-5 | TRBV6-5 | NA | TGTGCCAGCAGAAAAAGGGGGACAGAGCAAGAGACCCAGTACTTC | CASRKRGTEQETQYF
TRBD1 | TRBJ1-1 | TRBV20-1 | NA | TGCAGTGCCCCCGGGACAGGGGGAGCTTTCTTT | CSAPGTGGAFF
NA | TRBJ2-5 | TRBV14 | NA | TGTGCCAGCAACCACCAGTACCAAGAGACCCAGTACTTC | CASNHQYQETQYF
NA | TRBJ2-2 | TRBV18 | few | TGTGCCAGCGGAGGGCCAAGCGGGGAGCTGTTTTTT | CASGGPSGELFF
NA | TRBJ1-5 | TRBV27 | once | TGTGCCAGCAGCCCCCCCGGCAATCAGCCCCAGCATTTT | CASSPPGNQPQHF
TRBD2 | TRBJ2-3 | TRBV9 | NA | TGTGCCAGCAGCGTACGCGGGGTTCTGACTAGCGGGAGGAACACAGATACGCAGTATTTT | CASSVRGVLTSGRNTDTQYF
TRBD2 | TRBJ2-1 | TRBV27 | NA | TGTGCCAGCACTATGAGGACTAGCGGGAGAAGTTACAATGAGCAGTTCTTC | CASTMRTSGRSYNEQFF
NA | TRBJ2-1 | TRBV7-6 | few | TGTGCCAGCAGCTTAGCGCCGGGTAATGAGCAGTTCTTC | CASSLAPGNEQFF
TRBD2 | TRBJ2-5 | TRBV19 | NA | TGTGCCAGTAGTATAGCCCTGACTAGCGGGATAAAAGAGACCCAGTACTTC | CASSIALTSGIKETQYF
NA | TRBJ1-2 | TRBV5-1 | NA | TGCGCCAGCAGTCAAAAGAGATCGAACTATGGCTACACCTTC | CASSQKRSNYGYTF
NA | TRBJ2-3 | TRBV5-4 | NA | TGTGCCAGCAGCTTGAAAGAGAAAACTAGCACAGATACGCAGTATTTT | CASSLKEKTSTDTQYF
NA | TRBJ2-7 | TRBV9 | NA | TGTGCCAGCAGCGCCTCTACGTATGGGGTCGAATCCTACGAGCAGTACTTC | CASSASTYGVESYEQYF
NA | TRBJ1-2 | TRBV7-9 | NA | TGTGCCAGCAGCTTAGAGAGACAGGTCGGAAACTATGGCTACACCTTC | CASSLERQVGNYGYTF
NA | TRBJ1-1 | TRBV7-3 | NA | TGTGCCAGCAGCCCAGATACATGGAAGGCTGATGAAGCTTTCTTT | CASSPDTWKADEAFF
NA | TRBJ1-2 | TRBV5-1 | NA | TGCGCCAGCAGCTTGGGGGTCCTAGGGGACTATGGCTACACCTTC | CASSLGVLGDYGYTF
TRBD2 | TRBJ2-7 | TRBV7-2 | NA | TGTGCCAGCAGCTTAATGGGCGGGAGGGGCCCCTACGAGCAGTACTTC | CASSLMGGRGPYEQYF
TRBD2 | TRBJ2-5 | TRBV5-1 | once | TGCGCCAGCAGCTTGGGGACTAGCGGAGCACAAGAGACCCAGTACTTC | CASSLGTSGAQETQYF
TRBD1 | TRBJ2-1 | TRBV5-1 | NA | TGCGCCAGCAGCTCAGCCGGGACAGGGGGCTTCAATGAGCAGTTCTTC | CASSSAGTGGFNEQFF
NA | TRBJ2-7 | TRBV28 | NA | TGTGCCAGCAGAGTCCGGTCAGCGTCCGAGCAGTACTTC | CASRVRSASEQYF
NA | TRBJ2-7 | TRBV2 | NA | TGTGCCAGCAAGAGGGTATACGAGCAGTACTTC | CASKRVYEQYF
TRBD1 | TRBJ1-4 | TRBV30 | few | TGTGCCTGGAGATGGCAGGGGGGTGAAAAACTGTTTTTT | CAWRWQGGEKLFF
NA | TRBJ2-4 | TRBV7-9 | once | TGTGCCAGCAGCGACGGACAGATACTAGCCAAAAACATTCAGTACTTC | CASSDGQILAKNIQYF
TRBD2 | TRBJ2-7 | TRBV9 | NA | TGTGCCAGCAGCGGACCTAGCGGTCGGGGTGGGACCTACGAGCAGTACTTC | CASSGPSGRGGTYEQYF
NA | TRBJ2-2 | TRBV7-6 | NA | TGTGCCAGCCGTAGGGTCTTTGGCGGGGAGCTGTTTTTT | CASRRVFGGELFF
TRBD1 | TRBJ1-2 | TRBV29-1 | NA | TGCAGCGTTGAAAGGGACAGGGACTATGGCTACACCTTC | CSVERDRDYGYTF
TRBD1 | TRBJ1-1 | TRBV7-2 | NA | TGTGCCAGCAGCCGAAACAGGGGAAACACTGAAGCTTTCTTT | CASSRNRGNTEAFF
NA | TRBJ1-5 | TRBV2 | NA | TGTGCCAGCATGGGGGGAGGCAATCAGCCCCAGCATTTT | CASMGGGNQPQHF